The present TCR beta chain was sequenced within a study of OX40 agonist ivuxolimab in advanced cancers. Whole-study context: The dose-escalation cohort had hepatocellular carcinoma, melanoma, renal cell or head and neck cancer.

Concerning this clone itself: Its specificity is not known.

Profiled with immunoSEQ multiplex PCR; TCRdb holds only in-frame clones, not every one. The sample has about 73,000 clones, more than 90% seen once; the top ten hold 8% to 10%. Study observations and caveats: No antigen was identified for the clonally expanded peripheral T cells.

The germline V gene encodes CDR1 LGHNA and CDR2 YSLEER. After removal of 3 bases from V and 2 bases from J, the junction contained 2 bases not matched to a gene. The CDR3 length is 14 residues. Sequenced material: CD4+ or CD8+ T cells sorted from blood, taken in a trial of the OX40 agonist ivuxolimab. The chain links TRBV4-3 to TRBJ2-5, with 8 bases matching TRBD2. The sequence came from an adult with an advanced solid tumor such as melanoma, head and neck, liver or kidney cancer. CDR3 sequence: CASSHKRGQETQYF. Written as DNA, the CDR3 is TGCGCCAGCAGCCATAAGCGGGGGCAAGAGACCCAGTACTTC.